Here is one T cell receptor beta chain with its context. From RNA, the CDR3 regions of TCR beta chains were amplified and sequenced. Investigators did first-round RT-PCR with HTBI primers, then second-round multiplex PCR. MiXCR, applied by TCRdb to the multiplex PCR reads, yields one record per CDR3 protein. The sample has about 700,000 distinct CDR3 sequences, 40% seen once. The record originates from a study of Graves' ophthalmopathy and Graves' hyperthyroidism. This sequence was found in an adult man with Graves' ophthalmopathy. Source material: peripheral blood.

The CDR3 nucleotides read TGCAGTGCTAGGGTCATCCGAAACACCGGGGAGCTGTTTTTT. This sequence encodes CSARVIRNTGELFF. The rearrangement uses TRBV20-1 and TRBJ2-2; D is unclear. Deletions cut 3 bases from V and 2 bases from J, with 10 bases between. CDR3 size: 14 residues. Germline V gene sequence: CDR1 DFQATT, CDR2 SNEGSKA (reference sequence).